The rows below give T cell receptor beta chains drawn from one sample of a study of metastatic and nonmetastatic thyroid tumors. TCRdb reprocessed the PCR reads via MiXCR. This table holds under 20,000 clones, 34% found once. What was sequenced was tumor tissue. The receptors here all came from a female donor with papillary thyroid cancer or a benign thyroid nodule (not recorded which). Some clones in this sample may be carry-over from other donors' samples. Each CDR3 is given with its conserved first and last residue. D genes are given only for firm matches.

D gene,J gene,V gene,CDR3 length,CDR3 protein
.,TRBJ1-1,TRBV7-6,13,CASSLQMNTEAFF
TRBD1,TRBJ2-7,TRBV20-1,16,CSARDPGQGFSYEQYF
.,TRBJ1-3,TRBV9,15,CASSVGGGSGNTIYF
.,TRBJ2-2,TRBV3-1,11,CASAYAGELFF
.,TRBJ2-1,TRBV11-2,14,CASSLDLLDNEQFF
.,TRBJ2-7,TRBV2,12,CASRWEAPGVYF
.,TRBJ1-2,TRBV5-1,15,CASSLGAGEDYGYTF
.,TRBJ2-7,TRBV28,11,CASSFSAQQYF
.,TRBJ1-5,TRBV5-1,13,CASRLGSNQPQHF
TRBD1,TRBJ1-1,TRBV18,15,CASSPRTGGWTEAFF
.,TRBJ2-3,TRBV7-9,14,CASGSFVGTDTQYF
TRBD1,TRBJ1-2,TRBV20-1,13,CSDRGQGPYGYTF
.,TRBJ1-1,TRBV20-1,13,CSASGGPNTEAFF
.,TRBJ2-1,TRBV20-1,13,CSARGTRDNEQFF
.,TRBJ1-5,TRBV19,16,CASSPRPSYSNQPQHF
.,TRBJ2-7,TRBV9,15,CASSVRDGKTYEQYF
.,TRBJ1-5,TRBV20-1,14,CSARGGGVQQPQHF
TRBD1,TRBJ1-2,TRBV7-2,13,CASSPDRAEGYTF
.,TRBJ2-7,TRBV18,13,CASSPPSSYEQYF
.,TRBJ2-5,TRBV20-1,14,CSARQARGQETQYF
.,TRBJ2-2,TRBV5-6,13,CASTTLGAGELFF
.,TRBJ1-1,TRBV11-1,16,CASSSEEAGSWAEAFF
.,TRBJ1-4,TRBV30,10,CAGSGKGLFF
TRBD1,TRBJ2-7,TRBV6-1,15,CASSKSQGQLYEQYF
TRBD1,TRBJ1-1,TRBV6-5,13,CASSYDRVTEAFF
.,TRBJ1-1,TRBV5-1,16,CASSRSGGALNTEAFF
TRBD1,TRBJ1-1,TRBV7-2,15,CASSVRDSMNTEAFF
.,TRBJ2-1,TRBV7-2,14,CASRMAGSGNEQFF
.,TRBJ1-1,TRBV18,13,CASSQLPNTEAFF
.,TRBJ1-2,TRBV30,12,CAWSARGVSYTF
.,TRBJ1-5,TRBV28,14,CASSLERPNQPQHF
.,TRBJ2-1,TRBV11-1,17,CASSALNRAGPSLEQFF
TRBD2,TRBJ2-7,TRBV27,15,CASSPGLAVSYEQYF
.,TRBJ2-2,TRBV6-1,14,CASKRDPGTGELFF
.,TRBJ1-1,TRBV20-1,15,CSAIDPLTVNTEAFF
.,TRBJ1-6,TRBV7-9,15,CASSQSAGGDSPLHF
.,TRBJ2-7,TRBV19,12,CASISGRYEQYF
TRBD1,TRBJ2-7,TRBV11-2,14,CASSKADRAYEQYF
.,TRBJ2-7,TRBV6-5,16,CASSYTIQGYPYEQYF
.,TRBJ1-1,TRBV25-1,15,CASSESSGGGTEAFF
TRBD1,TRBJ2-3,TRBV9,16,CASSAYGQGSTDTQYF
.,TRBJ2-7,TRBV30,12,CAWSPQIYEQYF